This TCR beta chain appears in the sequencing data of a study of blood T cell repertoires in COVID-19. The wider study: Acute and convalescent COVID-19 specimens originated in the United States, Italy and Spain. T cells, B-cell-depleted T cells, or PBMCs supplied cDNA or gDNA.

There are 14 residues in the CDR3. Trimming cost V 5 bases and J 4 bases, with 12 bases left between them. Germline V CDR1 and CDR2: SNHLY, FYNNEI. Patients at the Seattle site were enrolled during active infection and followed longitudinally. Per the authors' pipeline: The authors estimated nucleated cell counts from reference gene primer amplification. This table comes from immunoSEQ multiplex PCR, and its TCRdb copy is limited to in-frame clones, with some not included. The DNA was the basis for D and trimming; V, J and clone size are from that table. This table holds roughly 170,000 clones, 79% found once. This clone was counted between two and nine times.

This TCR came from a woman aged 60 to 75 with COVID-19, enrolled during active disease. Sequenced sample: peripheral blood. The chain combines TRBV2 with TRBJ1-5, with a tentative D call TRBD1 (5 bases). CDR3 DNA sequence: TGTGCCAGCAGTATTCAGGAGGGGAATCAGCCCCAGCATTTT. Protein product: CASSIQEGNQPQHF.